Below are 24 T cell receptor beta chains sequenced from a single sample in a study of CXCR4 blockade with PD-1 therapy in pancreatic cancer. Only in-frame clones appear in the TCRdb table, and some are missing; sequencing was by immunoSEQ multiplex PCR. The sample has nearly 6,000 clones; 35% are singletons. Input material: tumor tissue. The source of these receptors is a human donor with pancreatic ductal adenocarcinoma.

CDR3 bases: TGTGCCAGCTCACCAGCGTACGGCGGGACTTGGAGTGGGGAGCAGTACTTC. This codes for CASSPAYGGTWSGEQYF. The chain has TRBV18 and TRBJ2-7, with TRBD2 as a possible D gene (6 bases). Trimming took 2 bases from V and 7 from J, leaving 24 bases between them. CDR1 KGHSH and CDR2 LQKENI come from the germline V gene. This CDR3 region has 17 residues.

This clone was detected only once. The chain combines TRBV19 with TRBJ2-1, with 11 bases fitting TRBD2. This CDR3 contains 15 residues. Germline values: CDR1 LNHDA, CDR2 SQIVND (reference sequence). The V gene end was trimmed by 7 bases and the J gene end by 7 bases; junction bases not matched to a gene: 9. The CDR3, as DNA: TGTGCCAGTAAAGTTAGCGGGAGGGCTCGGAATGAGCAGTTCTTC. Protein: CASKVSGRARNEQFF.

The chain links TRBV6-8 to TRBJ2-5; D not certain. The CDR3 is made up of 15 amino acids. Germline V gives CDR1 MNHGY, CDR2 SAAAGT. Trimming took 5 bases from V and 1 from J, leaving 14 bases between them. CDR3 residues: CASSLFLSSQETQYF. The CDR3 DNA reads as TGTGCCAGCAGTCTCTTCCTGTCATCCCAAGAGACCCAGTACTTC.

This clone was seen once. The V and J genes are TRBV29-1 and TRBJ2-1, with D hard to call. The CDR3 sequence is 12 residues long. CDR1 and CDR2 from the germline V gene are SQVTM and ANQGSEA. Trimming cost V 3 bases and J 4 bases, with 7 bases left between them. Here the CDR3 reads CSVDDAYNEQFF. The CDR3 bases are TGCAGCGTTGATGACGCTTACAATGAGCAGTTCTTC.

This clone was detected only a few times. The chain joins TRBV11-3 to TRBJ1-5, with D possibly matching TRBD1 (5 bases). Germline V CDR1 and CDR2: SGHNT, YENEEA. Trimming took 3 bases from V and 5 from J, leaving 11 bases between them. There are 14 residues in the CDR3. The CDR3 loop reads CASSLAGLDQPQHF. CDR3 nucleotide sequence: TGTGCCAGCAGCTTGGCAGGGTTGGATCAGCCCCAGCATTTT.

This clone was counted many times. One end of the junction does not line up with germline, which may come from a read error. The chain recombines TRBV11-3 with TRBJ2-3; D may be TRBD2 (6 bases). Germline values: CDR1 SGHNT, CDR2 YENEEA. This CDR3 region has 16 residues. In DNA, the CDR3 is TGTGCCAGCAGCTGGCTCGGGGACTCCGACACAGATATGCAGTATTTT. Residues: CASSWLGDSDTDMQYF.

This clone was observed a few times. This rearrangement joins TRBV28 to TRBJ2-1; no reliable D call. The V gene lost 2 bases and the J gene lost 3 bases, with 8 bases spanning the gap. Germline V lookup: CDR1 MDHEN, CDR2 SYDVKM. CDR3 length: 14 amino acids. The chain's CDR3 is CASSLLSNYNEQFF. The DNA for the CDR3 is TGTGCCAGCAGTTTACTCAGCAACTACAATGAGCAGTTCTTC.

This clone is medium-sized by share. CDR3 nucleotide sequence: TGTGCCAGTAGTTTTGGGAAGGGGGCCAACTATGGCTACACCTTC. Translating gives CASSFGKGANYGYTF. The V gene is TRBV19, the J gene TRBJ1-2; the match to TRBD1 covers 7 bases. CDR3 length: 15 amino acids. Trimming removed 5 bases from V and 2 bases from J; junction bases left unmatched: 8. Germline V CDR1 and CDR2: LNHDA, SQIVND (reference sequence).

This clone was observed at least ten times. The CDR3 nucleotides are TGTGCCAGCAGCTCACTAGCGGGAGGCAATGAGCAGTTCTTC. As protein: CASSSLAGGNEQFF. The chain carries TRBV11-3 and TRBJ2-1; 12 bases line up with TRBD2. The CDR3 contains 14 residues. Germline values: CDR1 SGHNT, CDR2 YENEEA. V lost 4 bases and J lost 6; bases outside the gene matches: 1.

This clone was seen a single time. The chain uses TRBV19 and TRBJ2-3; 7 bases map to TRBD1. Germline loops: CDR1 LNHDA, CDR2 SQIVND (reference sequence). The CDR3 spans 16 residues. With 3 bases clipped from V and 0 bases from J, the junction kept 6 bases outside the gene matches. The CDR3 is CASSIIGTASTDTQYF. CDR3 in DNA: TGTGCCAGTAGTATTATTGGGACAGCTAGCACAGATACGCAGTATTTT.

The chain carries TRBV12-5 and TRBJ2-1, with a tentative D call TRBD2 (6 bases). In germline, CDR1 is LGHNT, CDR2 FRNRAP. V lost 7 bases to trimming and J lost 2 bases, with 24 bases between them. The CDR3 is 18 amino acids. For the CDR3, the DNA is TGTGCTAGTGAGCGGGCAGCCGCGGGGACTCCCGCCTACAATGAGCAGTTCTTC. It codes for CASERAAAGTPAYNEQFF.

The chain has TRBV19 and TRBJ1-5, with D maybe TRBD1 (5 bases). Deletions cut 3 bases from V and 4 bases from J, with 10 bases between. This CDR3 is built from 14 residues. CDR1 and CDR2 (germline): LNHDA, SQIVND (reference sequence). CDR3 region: CASSMIGGNQPQHF. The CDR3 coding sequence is TGTGCCAGTAGTATGATTGGGGGTAATCAGCCCCAGCATTTT.

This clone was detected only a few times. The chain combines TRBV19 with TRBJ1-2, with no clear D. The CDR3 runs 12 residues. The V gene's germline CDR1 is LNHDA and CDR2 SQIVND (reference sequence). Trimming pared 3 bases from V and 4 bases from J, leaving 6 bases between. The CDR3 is CASSIRLYGYTF. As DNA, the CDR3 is TGTGCCAGTAGTATTAGACTCTATGGCTACACCTTC.

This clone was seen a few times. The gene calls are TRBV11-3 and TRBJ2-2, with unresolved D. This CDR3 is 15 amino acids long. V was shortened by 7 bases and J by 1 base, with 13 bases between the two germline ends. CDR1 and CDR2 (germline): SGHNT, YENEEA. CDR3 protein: CASNKLNKNTGELFF. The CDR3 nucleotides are TGTGCCAGCAATAAGTTGAATAAGAACACCGGGGAGCTGTTTTTT.

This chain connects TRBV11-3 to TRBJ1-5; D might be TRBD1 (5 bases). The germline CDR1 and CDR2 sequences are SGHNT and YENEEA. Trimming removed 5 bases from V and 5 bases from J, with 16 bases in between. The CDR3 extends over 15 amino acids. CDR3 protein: CASSGSQGGHQPQHF. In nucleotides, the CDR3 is TGTGCCAGCAGCGGCTCGCAGGGTGGGCATCAGCCCCAGCATTTT.

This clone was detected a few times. The CDR3, as DNA: TGTGCCAGCAGTCCTGGACAGGGCGATGGCTACACCTTC. Its translation: CASSPGQGDGYTF. The J gene is TRBJ1-2, the V gene TRBV28, with 8 bases lining up with TRBD1. Trimming removed 5 bases from V and 6 bases from J; junction bases left unmatched: 5. The CDR3 is made up of 13 amino acids. Per the germline V gene, CDR1 is MDHEN and CDR2 is SYDVKM.

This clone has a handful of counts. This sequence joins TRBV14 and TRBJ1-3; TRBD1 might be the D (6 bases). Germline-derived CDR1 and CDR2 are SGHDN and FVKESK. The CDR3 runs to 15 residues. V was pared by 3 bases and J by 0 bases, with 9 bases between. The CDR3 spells CASSQDSSSGNTIYF. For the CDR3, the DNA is TGTGCCAGCAGCCAGGACAGCTCCTCTGGAAACACCATATATTTT. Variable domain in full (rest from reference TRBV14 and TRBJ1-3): EAGVTQFPSHSVIEKGQTVTLRCDPISGHDNLYWYRRVMGKEIKFLLHFVKESKQDESGMPNNRFLAERTGGTYSTLKVQPAELEDSGVYFCASSQDSSSGNTIYFGEGSWLTVV.

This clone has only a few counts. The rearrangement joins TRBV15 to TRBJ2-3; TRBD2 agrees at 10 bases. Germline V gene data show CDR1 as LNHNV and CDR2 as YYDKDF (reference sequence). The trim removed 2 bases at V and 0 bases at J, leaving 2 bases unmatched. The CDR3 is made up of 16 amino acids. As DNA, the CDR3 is TGTGCCACCAGCAGAACTAGCGGGATTAGCACAGATACGCAGTATTTT. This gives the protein CATSRTSGISTDTQYF.

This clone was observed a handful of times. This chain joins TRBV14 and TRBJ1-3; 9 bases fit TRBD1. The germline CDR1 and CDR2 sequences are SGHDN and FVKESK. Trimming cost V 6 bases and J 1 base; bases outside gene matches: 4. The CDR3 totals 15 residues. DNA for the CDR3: TGTGCCAGCAGACGACAGGGGGAATCTGGAAACACCATATATTTT. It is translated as CASRRQGESGNTIYF.

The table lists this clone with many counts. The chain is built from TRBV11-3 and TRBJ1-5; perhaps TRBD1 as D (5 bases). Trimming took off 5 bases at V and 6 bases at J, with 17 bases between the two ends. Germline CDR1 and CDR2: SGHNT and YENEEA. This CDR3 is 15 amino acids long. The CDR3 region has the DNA TGTGCCAGCAGCCTATGGGGGGGGGTAGGTCAGCCCCAGCATTTT. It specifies CASSLWGGVGQPQHF.

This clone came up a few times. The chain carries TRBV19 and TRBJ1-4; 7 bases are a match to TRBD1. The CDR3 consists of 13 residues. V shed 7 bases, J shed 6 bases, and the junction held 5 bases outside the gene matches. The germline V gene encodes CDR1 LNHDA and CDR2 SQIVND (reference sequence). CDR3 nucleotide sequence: TGTGCCAGTATCTCCAGGGGGTATGAAAAACTGTTTTTT. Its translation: CASISRGYEKLFF.

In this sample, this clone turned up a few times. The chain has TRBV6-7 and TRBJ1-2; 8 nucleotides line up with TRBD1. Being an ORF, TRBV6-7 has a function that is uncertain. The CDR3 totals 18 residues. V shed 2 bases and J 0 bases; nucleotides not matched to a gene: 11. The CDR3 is CASSYPPPGTGSNYGYTF. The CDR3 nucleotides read TGTGCCAGCAGTTACCCGCCTCCCGGGACAGGATCTAACTATGGCTACACCTTC.

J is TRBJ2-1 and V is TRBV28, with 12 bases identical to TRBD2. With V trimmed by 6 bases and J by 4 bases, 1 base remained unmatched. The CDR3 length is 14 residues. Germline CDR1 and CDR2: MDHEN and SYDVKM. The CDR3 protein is CASRTSGGYNEQFF. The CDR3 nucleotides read TGTGCCAGCAGGACTAGCGGGGGTTACAATGAGCAGTTCTTC.

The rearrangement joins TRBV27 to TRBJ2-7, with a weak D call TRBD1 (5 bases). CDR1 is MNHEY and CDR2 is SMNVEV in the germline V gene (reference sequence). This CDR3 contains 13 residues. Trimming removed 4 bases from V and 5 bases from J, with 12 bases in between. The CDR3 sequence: CASSWWGSHEQYF. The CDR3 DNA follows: TGTGCCAGCAGTTGGTGGGGCAGCCACGAGCAGTACTTC.